This record covers a single T cell receptor beta chain. The antigen remains undetermined. This entry comes from a study of shared clonotypes between healthy human individuals. Germline V gene lookup returns CDR1 SNHLY and CDR2 FYNNEI. V dropped 3 bases and J dropped 1 base, with 7 bases sitting between them. This CDR3 spans 14 amino acids. Study findings and constraints: With few donors, the genetic and exposure-history diversity represented was limited.

Clones were sequenced by immunoSEQ multiplex PCR, and TCRdb holds only the in-frame ones, with some missing. The sample has millions of clones, 85% to 95% seen once. This sequence originates from a young man in good health. Some clones in this sample may be carry-over from other donors' samples. The source material was naive CD4+ T cells from PBMCs. As for subset: CD45RA+ positively selected. This chain connects TRBV2 to TRBJ1-5; D is undetermined. The DNA of the CDR3 is TGTGCCAGCAGTGAGGCTTGGAGCAATCAGCCCCAGCATTTT. Amino acids: CASSEAWSNQPQHF.